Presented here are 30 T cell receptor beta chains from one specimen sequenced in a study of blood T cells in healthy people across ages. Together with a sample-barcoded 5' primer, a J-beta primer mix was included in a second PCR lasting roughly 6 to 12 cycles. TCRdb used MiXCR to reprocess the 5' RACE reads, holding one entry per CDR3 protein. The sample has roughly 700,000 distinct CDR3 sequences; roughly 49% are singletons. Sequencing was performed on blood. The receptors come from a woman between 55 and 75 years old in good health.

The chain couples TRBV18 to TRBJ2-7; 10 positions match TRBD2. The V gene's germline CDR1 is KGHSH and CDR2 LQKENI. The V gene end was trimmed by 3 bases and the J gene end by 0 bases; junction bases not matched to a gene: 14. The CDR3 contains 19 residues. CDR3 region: CASSPSLASGSFRSYEQYF. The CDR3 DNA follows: TGTGCCAGCTCACCCTCACTGGCTAGCGGGAGCTTCCGCTCCTACGAGCAGTACTTC.

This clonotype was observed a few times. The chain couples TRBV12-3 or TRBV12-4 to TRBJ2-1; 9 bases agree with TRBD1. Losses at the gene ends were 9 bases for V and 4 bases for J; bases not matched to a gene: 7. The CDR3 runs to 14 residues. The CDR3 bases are TGTGCCAGTCGACAGGGGGAGGCTTACAATGAGCAGTTCTTC. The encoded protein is CASRQGEAYNEQFF.

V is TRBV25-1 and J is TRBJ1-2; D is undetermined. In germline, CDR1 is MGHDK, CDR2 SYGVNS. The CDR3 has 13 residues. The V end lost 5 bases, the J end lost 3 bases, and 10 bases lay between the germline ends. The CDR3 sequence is CASSQSGHYGYTF. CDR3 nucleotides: TGTGCCAGCAGTCAGTCCGGCCACTATGGCTACACCTTC.

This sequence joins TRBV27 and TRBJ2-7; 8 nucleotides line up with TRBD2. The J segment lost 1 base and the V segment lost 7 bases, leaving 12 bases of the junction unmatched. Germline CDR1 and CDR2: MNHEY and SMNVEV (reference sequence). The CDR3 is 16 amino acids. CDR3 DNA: TGTGCCAGCAAACCGGGGGGGCGTCCCGCGTCCTACGAGCAGTACTTC. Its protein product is CASKPGGRPASYEQYF.

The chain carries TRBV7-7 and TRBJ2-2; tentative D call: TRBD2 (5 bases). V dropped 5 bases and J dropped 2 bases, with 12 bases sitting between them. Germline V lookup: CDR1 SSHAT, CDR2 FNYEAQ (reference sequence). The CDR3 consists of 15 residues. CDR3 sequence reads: CASSPTTGNTGELFF. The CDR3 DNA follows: TGTGCCAGCAGCCCGACCACGGGAAACACCGGGGAGCTGTTTTTT.

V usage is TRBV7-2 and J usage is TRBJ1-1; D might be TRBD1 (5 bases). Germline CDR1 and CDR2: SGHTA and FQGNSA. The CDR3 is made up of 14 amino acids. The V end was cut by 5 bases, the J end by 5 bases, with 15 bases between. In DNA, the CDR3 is TGTGCCAGCAGCAGAGGGACGGCCGGGACTGAAGCTTTCTTT. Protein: CASSRGTAGTEAFF.

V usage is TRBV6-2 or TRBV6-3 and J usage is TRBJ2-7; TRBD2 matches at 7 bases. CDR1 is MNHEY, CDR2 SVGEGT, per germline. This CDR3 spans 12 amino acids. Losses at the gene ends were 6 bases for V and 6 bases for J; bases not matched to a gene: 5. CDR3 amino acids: CASSYGTTEQYF. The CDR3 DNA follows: TGTGCCAGCAGCTACGGGACTACCGAGCAGTACTTC.

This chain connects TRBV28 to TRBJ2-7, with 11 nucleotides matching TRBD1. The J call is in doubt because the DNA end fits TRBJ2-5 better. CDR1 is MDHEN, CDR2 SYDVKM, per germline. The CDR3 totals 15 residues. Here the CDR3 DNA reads TGTGCCAGCAGCCAAAGGACAGGGGGCGCGGAGACCCAGTACTTC. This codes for CASSQRTGGAETQYF.

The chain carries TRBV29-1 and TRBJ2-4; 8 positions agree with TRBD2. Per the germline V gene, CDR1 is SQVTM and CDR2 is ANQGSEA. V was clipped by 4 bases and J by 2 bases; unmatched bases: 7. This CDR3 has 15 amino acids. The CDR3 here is CSVGGSGSTKNIQYF. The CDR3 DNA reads TGCAGCGTTGGAGGGAGCGGGAGTACCAAAAACATTCAGTACTTC.

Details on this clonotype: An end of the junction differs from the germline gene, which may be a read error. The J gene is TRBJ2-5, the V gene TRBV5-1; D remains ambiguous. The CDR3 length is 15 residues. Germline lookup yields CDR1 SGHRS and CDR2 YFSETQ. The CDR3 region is CASSLIATNEETLYF. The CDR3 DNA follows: TGCGCCAGCAGCTTGATCGCGACAAACGAAGAGACCCTGTACTTC.

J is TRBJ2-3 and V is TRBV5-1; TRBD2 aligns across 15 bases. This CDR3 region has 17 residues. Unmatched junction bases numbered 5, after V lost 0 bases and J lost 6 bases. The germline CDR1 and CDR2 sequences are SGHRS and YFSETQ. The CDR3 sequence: CASSLVPGTSGRDTQYF. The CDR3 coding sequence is TGCGCCAGCAGCTTGGTACCCGGGACTAGCGGGAGGGATACGCAGTATTTT.

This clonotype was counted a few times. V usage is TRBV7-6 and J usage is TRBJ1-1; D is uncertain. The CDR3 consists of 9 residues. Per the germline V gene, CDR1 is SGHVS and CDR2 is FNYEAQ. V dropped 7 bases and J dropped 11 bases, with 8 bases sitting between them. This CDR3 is CASIPRAFF. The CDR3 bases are TGTGCCAGCATCCCGCGGGCTTTCTTT.

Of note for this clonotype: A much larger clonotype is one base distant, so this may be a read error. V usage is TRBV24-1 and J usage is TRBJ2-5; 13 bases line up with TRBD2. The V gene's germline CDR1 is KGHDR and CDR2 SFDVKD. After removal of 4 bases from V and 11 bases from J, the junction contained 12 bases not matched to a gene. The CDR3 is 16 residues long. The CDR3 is CATSDTGTSGVNEQYF. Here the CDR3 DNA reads TGTGCCACCAGTGACACCGGGACTAGCGGGGTAAATGAGCAGTACTTC.

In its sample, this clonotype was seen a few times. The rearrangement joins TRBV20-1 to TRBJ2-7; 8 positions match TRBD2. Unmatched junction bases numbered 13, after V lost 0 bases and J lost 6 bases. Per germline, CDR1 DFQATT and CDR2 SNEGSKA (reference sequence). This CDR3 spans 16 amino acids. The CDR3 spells CSARDLQREPISEQYF. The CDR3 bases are TGCAGTGCTAGAGATCTACAGCGGGAGCCAATCTCCGAGCAGTACTTC.

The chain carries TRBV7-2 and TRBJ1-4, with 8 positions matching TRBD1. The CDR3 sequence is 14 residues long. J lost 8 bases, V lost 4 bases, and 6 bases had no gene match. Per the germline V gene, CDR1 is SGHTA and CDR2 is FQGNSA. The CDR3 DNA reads TGTGCCAGCAGCTCAAGACGACAGGGGGAAAAACTGTTTTTT. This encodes CASSSRRQGEKLFF.

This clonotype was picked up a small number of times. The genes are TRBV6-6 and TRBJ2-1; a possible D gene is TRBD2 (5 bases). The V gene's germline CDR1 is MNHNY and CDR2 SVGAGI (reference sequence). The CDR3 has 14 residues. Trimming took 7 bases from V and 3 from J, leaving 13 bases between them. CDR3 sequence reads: CASKGPADYNEQFF. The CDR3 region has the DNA TGTGCCAGCAAAGGGCCAGCGGACTACAATGAGCAGTTCTTC.

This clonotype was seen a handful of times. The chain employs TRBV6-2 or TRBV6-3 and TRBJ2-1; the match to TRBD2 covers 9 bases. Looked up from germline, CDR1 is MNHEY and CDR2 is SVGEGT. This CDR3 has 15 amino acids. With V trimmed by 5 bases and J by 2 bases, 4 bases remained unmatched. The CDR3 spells CASSRTSVAYNEQFF. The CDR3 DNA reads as TGTGCCAGCAGTCGGACTAGCGTAGCCTACAATGAGCAGTTCTTC.

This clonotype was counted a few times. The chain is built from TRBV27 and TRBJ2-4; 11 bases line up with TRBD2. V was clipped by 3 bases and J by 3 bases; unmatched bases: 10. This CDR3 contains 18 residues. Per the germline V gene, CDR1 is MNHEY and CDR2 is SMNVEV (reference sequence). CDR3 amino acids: CASSFRQDGTSGKNIQYF. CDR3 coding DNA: TGTGCCAGCAGTTTTAGACAGGACGGGACTAGCGGCAAAAACATTCAGTACTTC.

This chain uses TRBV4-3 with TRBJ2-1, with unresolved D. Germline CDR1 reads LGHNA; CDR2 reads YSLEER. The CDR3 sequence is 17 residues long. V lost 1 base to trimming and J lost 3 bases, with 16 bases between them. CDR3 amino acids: CASSQASVGLVYNEQFF. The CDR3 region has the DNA TGCGCCAGCAGCCAAGCCTCCGTGGGGTTAGTCTACAATGAGCAGTTCTTC.

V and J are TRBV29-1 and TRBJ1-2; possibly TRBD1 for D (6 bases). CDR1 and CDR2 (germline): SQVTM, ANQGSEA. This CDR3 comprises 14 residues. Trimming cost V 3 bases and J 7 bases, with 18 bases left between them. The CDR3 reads CSVDRGSTRVGYTF. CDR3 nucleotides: TGCAGCGTTGATAGGGGGTCGACCCGGGTTGGCTACACCTTC.

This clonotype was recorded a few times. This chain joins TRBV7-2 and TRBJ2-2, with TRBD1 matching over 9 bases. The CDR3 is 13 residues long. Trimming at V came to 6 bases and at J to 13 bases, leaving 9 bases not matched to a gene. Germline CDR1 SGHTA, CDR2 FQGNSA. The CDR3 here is CASSFRQGGRLFF. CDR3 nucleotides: TGTGCCAGCAGTTTTCGACAGGGGGGAAGGCTGTTTTTT. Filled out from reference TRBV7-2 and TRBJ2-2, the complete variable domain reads GAGVSQSPSNKVTEKGKDVELRCDPISGHTALYWYRQSLGQGLEFLIYFQGNSAPDKSGLPSDRFSAERTGGSVSTLTIQRTQQEDSAVYLCASSFRQGGRLFFGEGSRLTVL.

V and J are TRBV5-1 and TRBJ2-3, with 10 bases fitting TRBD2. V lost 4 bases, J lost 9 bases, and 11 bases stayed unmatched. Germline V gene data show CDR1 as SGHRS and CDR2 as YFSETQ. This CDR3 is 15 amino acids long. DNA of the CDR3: TGCGCCAGCAGCATTCTAGCGGGAGAGAGGGGAACGCAGTATTTT. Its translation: CASSILAGERGTQYF. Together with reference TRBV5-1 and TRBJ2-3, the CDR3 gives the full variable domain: KAGVTQTPRYLIKTRGQQVTLSCSPISGHRSVSWYQQTPGQGLQFLFEYFSETQRNKGNFPGRFSGRQFSNSRSEMNVSTLELGDSALYLCASSILAGERGTQYFGPGTRLTVL.

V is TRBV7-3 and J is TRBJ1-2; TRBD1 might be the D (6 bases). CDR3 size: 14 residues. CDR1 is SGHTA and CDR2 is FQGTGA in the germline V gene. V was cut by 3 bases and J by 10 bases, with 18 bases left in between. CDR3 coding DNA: TGTGCCAGCAGCTTCCGGACAGCAACCGCTACCTACACCTTC. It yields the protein CASSFRTATATYTF.

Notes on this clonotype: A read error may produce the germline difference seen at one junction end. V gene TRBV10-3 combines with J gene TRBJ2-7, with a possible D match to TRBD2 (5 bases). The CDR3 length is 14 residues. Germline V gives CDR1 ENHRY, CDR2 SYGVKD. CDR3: CAIKGGGPSYERYF. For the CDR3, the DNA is TGTGCCATCAAGGGCGGAGGACCCTCCTACGAGCGGTACTTC.

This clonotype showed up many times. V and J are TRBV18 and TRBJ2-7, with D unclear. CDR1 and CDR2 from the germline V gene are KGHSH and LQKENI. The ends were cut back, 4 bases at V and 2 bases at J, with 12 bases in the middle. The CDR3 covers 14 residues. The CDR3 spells CASSRASGTYEQYF. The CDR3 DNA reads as TGTGCCAGCTCACGCGCGTCAGGAACCTACGAGCAGTACTTC.

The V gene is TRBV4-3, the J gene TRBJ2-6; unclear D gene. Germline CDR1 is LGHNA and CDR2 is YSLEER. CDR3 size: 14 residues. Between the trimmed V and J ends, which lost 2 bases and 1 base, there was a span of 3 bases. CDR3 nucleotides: TGCGCCAGCAGCCAATTTTCTGGGGCCAACGTCCTGACTTTC. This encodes CASSQFSGANVLTF.

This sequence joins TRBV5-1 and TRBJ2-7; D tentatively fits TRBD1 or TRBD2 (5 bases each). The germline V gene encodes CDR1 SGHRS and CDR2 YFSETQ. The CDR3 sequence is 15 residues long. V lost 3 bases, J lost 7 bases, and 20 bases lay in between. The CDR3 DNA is TGCGCCAGCAGCTCGGAAGGGACCAACAACAATGAGCAGTACTTC. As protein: CASSSEGTNNNEQYF.

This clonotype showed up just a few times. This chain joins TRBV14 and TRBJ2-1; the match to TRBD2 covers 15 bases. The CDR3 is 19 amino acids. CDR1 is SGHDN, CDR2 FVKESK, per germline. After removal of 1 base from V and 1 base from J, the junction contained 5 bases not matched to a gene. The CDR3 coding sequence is TGTGCCAGCAGCCAAGGGACTAGCGGGAGGGCCATATCCTACAATGAGCAGTTCTTC. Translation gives CASSQGTSGRAISYNEQFF.

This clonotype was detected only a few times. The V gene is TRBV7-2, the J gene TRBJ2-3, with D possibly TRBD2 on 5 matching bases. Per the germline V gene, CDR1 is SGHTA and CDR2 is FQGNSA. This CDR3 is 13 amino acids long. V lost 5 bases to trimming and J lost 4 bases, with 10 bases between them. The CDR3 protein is CASSVPGADTQYF. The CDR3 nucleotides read TGTGCCAGCAGCGTCCCCGGGGCAGATACGCAGTATTTT.

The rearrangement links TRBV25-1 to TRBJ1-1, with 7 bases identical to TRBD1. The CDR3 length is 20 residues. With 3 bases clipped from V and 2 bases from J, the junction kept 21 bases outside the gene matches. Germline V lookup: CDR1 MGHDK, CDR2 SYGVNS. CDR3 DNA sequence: TGTGCCAGCAGTGATATACTCACAGGGAGGGGGCAACGGGGAAACACTGAAGCTTTCTTT. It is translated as CASSDILTGRGQRGNTEAFF.